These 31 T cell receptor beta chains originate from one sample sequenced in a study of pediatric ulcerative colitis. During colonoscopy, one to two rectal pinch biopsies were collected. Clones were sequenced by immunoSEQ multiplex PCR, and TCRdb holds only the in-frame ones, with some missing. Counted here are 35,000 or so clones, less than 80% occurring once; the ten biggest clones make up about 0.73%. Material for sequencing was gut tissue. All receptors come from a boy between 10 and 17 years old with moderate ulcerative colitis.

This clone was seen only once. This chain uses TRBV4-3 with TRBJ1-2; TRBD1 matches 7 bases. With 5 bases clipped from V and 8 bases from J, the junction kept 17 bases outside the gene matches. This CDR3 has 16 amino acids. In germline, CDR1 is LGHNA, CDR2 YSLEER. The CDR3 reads CASSEGITGQWAGYTF. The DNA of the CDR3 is TGCGCCAGCAGCGAAGGAATAACGGGACAGTGGGCGGGCTACACCTTC.

The CDR3 here is CATSRDSLVSGSYEQYF. The CDR3 DNA reads TGTGCCACCAGCAGAGATAGTCTTGTCTCGGGCTCCTACGAGCAGTACTTC. V usage is TRBV15 and J usage is TRBJ2-7; D is ambiguous. The CDR3 is 17 residues long. V shed 0 bases and J shed 0 bases, with 15 bases lying between them. Germline CDR1 reads LNHNV; CDR2 reads YYDKDF (reference sequence).

CDR3 amino acids: CASIPATRPSSYNSPLHF. The CDR3 nucleotides read TGTGCCAGCATTCCAGCGACACGACCAAGCTCCTATAATTCACCCCTCCACTTT. This chain joins TRBV27 and TRBJ1-6; no reliable D call. Deletions cut 7 bases from V and 0 bases from J, with 19 bases between. This CDR3 is built from 18 residues. Germline CDR1 is MNHEY and CDR2 is SMNVEV (reference sequence).

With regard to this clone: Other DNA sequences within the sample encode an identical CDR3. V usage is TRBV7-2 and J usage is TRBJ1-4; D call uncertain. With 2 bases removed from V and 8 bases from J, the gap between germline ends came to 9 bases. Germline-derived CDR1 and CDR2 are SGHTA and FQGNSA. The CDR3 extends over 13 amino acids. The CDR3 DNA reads TGTGCCAGCAGCTTAAGGGTGGGCGAAAAACTGTTTTTT. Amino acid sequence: CASSLRVGEKLFF.

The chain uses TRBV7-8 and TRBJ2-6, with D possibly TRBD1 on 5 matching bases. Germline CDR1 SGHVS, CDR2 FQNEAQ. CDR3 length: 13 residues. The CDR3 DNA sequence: TGTGCTCAGGGTGAAGCTGGGGCCAACGTCCTGACTTTC. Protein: CAQGEAGANVLTF. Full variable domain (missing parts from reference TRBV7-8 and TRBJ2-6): GAGVSQSPRYKVAKRGQDVALRCDPISGHVSLFWYQQALGQGPEFLTYFQNEAQLDKSGLPSDRFFAERPEGSVSTLKIQRTQQEDSAVYLCAQGEAGANVLTFGAGSRLTVL.

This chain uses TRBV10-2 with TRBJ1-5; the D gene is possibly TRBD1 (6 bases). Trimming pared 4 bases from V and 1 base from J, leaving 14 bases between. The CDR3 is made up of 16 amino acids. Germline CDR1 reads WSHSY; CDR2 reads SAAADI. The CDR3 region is CASSAGASMSNQPQHF. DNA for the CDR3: TGCGCCAGCAGTGCGGGGGCGTCGATGAGCAATCAGCCCCAGCATTTT.

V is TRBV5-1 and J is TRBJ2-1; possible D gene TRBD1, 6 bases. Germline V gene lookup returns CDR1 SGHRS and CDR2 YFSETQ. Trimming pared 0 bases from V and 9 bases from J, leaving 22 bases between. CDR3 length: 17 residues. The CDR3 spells CASSLVQGLGQFFEQFF. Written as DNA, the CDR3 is TGCGCCAGCAGCTTGGTCCAGGGTTTAGGACAGTTTTTTGAGCAGTTCTTC.

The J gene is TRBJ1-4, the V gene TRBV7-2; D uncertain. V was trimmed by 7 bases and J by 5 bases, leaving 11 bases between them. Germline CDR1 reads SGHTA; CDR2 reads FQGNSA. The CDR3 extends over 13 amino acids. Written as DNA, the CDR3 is TGTGCCAGCACCCCGCGGCCAAATGAAAAACTGTTTTTT. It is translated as CASTPRPNEKLFF.

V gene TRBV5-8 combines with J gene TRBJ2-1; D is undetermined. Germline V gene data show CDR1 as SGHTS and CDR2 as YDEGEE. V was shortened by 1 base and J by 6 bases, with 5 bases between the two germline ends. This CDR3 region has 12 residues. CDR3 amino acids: CASSLYGNEQFF. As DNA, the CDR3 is TGTGCCAGCAGCTTGTATGGCAATGAGCAGTTCTTC.

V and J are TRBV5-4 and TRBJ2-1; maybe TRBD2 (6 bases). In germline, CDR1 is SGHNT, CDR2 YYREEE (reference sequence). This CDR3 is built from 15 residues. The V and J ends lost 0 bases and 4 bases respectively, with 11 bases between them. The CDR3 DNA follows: TGTGCCAGCAGCTTGGATAGCGGAGGTTACAATGAGCAGTTCTTC. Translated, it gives CASSLDSGGYNEQFF.

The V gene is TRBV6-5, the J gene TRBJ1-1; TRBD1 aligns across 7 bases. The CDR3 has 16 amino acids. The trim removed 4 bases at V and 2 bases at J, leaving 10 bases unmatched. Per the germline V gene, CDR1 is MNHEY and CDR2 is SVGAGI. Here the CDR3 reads CASSSRLQGYNTEAFF. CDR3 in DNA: TGTGCCAGCAGTTCCCGTCTACAGGGGTATAACACTGAAGCTTTCTTT.

The CDR3 protein is CASSFNRRLNTEAFF. In DNA, the CDR3 is TGCGCCAGCAGCTTTAACAGGAGACTGAACACTGAAGCTTTCTTT. V is TRBV5-1 and J is TRBJ1-1; D may be TRBD1 (5 bases). Trimming removed 2 bases from V and 0 bases from J, with 11 bases in between. Germline CDR1 reads SGHRS; CDR2 reads YFSETQ. The CDR3 has 15 amino acids.

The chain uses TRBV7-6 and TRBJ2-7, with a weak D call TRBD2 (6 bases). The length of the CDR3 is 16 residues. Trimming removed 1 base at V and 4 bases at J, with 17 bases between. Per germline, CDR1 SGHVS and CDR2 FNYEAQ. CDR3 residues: CASSLGLGQSGYEQYF. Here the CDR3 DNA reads TGTGCCAGCAGCTTAGGTTTGGGGCAGAGCGGGTACGAGCAGTACTTC. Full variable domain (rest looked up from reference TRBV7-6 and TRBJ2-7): GAGVSQSPRYKVTKRGQDVALRCDPISGHVSLYWYRQALGQGPEFLTYFNYEAQQDKSGLPNDRFSAERPEGSISTLTIQRTEQRDSAMYRCASSLGLGQSGYEQYFGPGTRLTVT.

The CDR3 bases are TGTGCCAGCAGCTTAGCTTGGGCCCAACTAGCTAAAACTGAAGCTTTCTTT. It is translated as CASSLAWAQLAKTEAFF. V and J are TRBV7-9 and TRBJ1-1; no firm D call. From germline, CDR1 is SEHNR and CDR2 FQNEAQ (reference sequence). The CDR3 contains 17 residues. Trimming stripped 0 bases from V and 5 bases from J, with 19 bases between. The full variable domain, with the rest looked up from reference TRBV7-9 and TRBJ1-1, is DTGVSQNPRHKITKRGQNVTFRCDPISEHNRLYWYRQTLGQGPEFLTYFQNEAQLEKSRLLSDRFSAERPKGSFSTLEIQRTEQGDSAMYLCASSLAWAQLAKTEAFFGQGTRLTVV.

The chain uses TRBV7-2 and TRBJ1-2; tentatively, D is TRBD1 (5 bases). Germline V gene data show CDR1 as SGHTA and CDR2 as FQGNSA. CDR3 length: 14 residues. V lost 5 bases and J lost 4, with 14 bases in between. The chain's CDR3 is CASSPKGEAYGYTF. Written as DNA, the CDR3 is TGTGCCAGCAGCCCAAAAGGGGAAGCCTATGGCTACACCTTC.

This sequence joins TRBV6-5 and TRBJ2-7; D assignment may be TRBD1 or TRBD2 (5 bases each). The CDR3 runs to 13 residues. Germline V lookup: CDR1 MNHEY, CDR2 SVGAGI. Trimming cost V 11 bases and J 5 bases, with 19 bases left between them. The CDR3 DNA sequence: TGTGCCTCAAGGGACGCAGCCACGGACGAGCAGTACTTC. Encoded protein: CASRDAATDEQYF.

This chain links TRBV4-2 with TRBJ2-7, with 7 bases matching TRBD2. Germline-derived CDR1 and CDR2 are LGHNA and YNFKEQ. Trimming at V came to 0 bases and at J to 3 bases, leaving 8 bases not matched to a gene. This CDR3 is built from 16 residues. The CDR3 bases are TGTGCCAGCAGCCAAGATACTGGAGCGGGACTCTACGAGCAGTACTTC. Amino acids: CASSQDTGAGLYEQYF.

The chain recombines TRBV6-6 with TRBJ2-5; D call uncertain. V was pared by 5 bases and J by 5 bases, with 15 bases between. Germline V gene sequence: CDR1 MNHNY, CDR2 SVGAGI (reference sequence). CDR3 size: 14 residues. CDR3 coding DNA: TGTGCCAGCAGTCCCCCGAAGGGCGAGGAGACCCAGTACTTC. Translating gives CASSPPKGEETQYF.

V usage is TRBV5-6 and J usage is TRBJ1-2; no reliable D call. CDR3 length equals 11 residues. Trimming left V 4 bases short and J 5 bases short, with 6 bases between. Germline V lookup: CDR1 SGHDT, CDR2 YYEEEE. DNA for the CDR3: TGTGCCAGCAGCCGAGAATATGGCTACACCTTC. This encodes CASSREYGYTF. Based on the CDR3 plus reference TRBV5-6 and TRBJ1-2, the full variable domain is DAGVTQSPTHLIKTRGQQVTLRCSPKSGHDTVSWYQQALGQGPQFIFQYYEEEERQRGNFPDRFSGHQFPNYSSELNVNALLLGDSALYLCASSREYGYTFGSGTRLTVV.

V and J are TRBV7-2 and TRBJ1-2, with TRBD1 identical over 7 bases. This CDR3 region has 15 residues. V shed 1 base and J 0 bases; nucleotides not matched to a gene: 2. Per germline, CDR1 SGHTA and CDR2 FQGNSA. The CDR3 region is CASSLVGGTNYGYTF. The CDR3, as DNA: TGTGCCAGCAGCTTAGTAGGGGGCACTAACTATGGCTACACCTTC. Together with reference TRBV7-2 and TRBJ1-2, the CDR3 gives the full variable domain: GAGVSQSPSNKVTEKGKDVELRCDPISGHTALYWYRQSLGQGLEFLIYFQGNSAPDKSGLPSDRFSAERTGGSVSTLTIQRTQQEDSAVYLCASSLVGGTNYGYTFGSGTRLTVV.

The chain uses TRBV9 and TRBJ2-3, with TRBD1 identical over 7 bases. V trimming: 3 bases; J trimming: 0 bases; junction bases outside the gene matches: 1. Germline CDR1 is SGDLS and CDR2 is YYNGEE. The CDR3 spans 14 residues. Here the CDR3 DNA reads TGTGCCAGCAGCGCCAGGGGGAGCACAGATACGCAGTATTTT. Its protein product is CASSARGSTDTQYF.

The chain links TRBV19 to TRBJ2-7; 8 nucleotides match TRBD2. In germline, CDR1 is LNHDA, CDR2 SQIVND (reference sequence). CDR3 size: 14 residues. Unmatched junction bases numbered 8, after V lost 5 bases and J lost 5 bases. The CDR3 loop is CASSPLRGGHEQYF. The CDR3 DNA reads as TGTGCCAGTAGTCCCCTTCGGGGGGGCCACGAGCAGTACTTC. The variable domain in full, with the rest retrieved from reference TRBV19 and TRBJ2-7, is DGGITQSPKYLFRKEGQNVTLSCEQNLNHDAMYWYRQDPGQGLRLIYYSQIVNDFQKGDIAEGYSVSREKKESFPLTVTSAQKNPTAFYLCASSPLRGGHEQYFGPGTRLTVT.

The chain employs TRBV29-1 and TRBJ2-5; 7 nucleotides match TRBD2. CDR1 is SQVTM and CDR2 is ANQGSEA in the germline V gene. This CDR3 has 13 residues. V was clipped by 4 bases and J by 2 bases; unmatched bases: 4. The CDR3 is CSVVGRGQETQYF. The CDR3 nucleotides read TGCAGCGTTGTCGGGCGGGGGCAAGAGACCCAGTACTTC.

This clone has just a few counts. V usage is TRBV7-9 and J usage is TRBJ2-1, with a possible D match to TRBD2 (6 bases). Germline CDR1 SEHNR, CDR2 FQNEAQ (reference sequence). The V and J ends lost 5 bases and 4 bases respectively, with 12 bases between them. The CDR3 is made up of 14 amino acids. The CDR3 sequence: CASSTRLGYNEQFF. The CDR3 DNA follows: TGTGCCAGCAGCACCCGACTAGGTTACAATGAGCAGTTCTTC.

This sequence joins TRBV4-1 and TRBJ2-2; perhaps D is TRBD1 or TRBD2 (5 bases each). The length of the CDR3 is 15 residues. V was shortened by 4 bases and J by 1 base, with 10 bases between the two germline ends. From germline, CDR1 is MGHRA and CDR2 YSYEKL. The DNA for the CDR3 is TGCGCCAGCAGCCCGGGACCCCAGAACACCGGGGAGCTGTTTTTT. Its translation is CASSPGPQNTGELFF.

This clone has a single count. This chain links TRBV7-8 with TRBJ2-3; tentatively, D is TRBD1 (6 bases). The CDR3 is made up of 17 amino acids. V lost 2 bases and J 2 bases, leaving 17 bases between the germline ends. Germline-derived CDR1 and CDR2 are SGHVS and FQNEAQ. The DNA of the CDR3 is TGTGCCAGCAGCTTAAGGGGGAACCCGGCACTCACAGATACGCAGTATTTT. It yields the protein CASSLRGNPALTDTQYF.

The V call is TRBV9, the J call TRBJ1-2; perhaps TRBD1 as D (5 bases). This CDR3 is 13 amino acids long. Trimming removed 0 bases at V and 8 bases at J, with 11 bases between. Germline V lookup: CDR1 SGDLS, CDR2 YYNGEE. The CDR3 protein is CASSVATGRGYTF. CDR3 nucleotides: TGTGCCAGCAGCGTAGCTACAGGAAGGGGCTACACCTTC.

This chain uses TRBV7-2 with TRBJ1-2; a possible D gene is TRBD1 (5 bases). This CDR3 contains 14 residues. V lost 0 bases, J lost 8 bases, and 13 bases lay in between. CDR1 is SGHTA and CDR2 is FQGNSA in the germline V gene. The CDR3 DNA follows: TGTGCCAGCAGCTTAGCCGTAGGGGCCCTGGGCTACACCTTC. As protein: CASSLAVGALGYTF.

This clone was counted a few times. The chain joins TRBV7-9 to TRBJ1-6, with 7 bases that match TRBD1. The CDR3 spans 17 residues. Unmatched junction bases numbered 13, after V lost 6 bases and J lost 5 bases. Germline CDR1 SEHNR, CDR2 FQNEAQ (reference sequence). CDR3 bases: TGTGCCAGCAGGGATCTCAACAGGGGTGAAAATAATTCACCCCTCCACTTT. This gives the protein CASRDLNRGENNSPLHF.

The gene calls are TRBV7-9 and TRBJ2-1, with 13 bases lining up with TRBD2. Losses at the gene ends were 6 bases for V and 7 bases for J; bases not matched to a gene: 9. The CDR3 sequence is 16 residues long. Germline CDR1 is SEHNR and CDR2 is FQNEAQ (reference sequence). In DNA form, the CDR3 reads TGTGCCAGCAGGTACCCGGGACTAGCGGGGATAAATGAGCAGTTCTTC. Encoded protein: CASRYPGLAGINEQFF.

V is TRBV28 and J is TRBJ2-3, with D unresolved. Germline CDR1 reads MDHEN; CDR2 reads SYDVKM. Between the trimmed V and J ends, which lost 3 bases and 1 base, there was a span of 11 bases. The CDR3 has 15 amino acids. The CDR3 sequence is CASSLYSQGTDTQYF. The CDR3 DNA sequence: TGTGCCAGCAGTTTGTACAGTCAGGGCACAGATACGCAGTATTTT.